This TCR beta chain was documented in a study of T cell responses to AZD1222 COVID-19 vaccine. Sequencing was performed with immunoSEQ multiplex PCR; in TCRdb, only in-frame clones are kept and a portion is missing. The table lists over 110,000 clones, over 75% of them singletons. Study results and limitations: After the peak T cell response, and only then, were repertoires sampled.

In regard to this clone: Its antigen is still unknown.

This CDR3 region has 15 residues. The germline V gene encodes CDR1 MNHEY and CDR2 SVGAGI. V gave up 5 bases and J gave up 7 bases; unmatched junction bases: 7. The V gene is TRBV6-5, the J gene TRBJ1-4, with 10 positions matching TRBD1. Sequenced material: peripheral blood, taken on day 0 of AZD1222 vaccination. This clonotype originated in an adult in good health. This chain's CDR3 is CASSPGTGEAEKLFF. The CDR3 bases are TGTGCCAGCAGTCCAGGGACAGGGGAGGCTGAAAAACTGTTTTTT.